This is a list of T cell receptor beta chains from one sample in a study of blood T cell repertoires in COVID-19. Data came from immunoSEQ multiplex PCR; TCRdb stores just in-frame clones and leaves some out. Here the sample spans about 230,000 clones, 83% being singletons. The sample comprised peripheral blood. The receptor set was obtained from a man aged 35-49 years with active or convalescent COVID-19. Both conserved end residues are part of each CDR3. The D gene is left open where the match is weak. Clone sizes are given selectively: once, few, many, or a class where the clone is expanded.

16	TRBV9	TRBJ2-1	-	TRBD2	TGTGCCAGCAGCGTAGAGGCGGGGGGGATTCTAAATGAGCAGTTCTTC	CASSVEAGGILNEQFF
14	TRBV19	TRBJ1-4	-	-	TGTGCCAGTAGTATAACTGCAACTAATGAAAAACTGTTTTTT	CASSITATNEKLFF
16	TRBV6-1	TRBJ2-7	-	TRBD1	TGTGCCAGCAGTGAAGCGGGACAGGGGTTTACCTACGAGCAGTACTTC	CASSEAGQGFTYEQYF
14	TRBV6-6	TRBJ1-3	-	-	TGTGCCAGCAGTTCAGACAGCACTGGAAACACCATATATTTT	CASSSDSTGNTIYF
11	TRBV19	TRBJ1-5	-	-	TGTGCCAGTAGCCAGGGGCAGCCCCAGCATTTT	CASSQGQPQHF
13	TRBV6-5	TRBJ2-7	-	TRBD1	TGTGCCAGCAGTTACTTAACAGGGGTTGAGCAGTACTTC	CASSYLTGVEQYF
13	TRBV2	TRBJ2-7	once	TRBD1	TGTGCCAGCAGTAGGACAGGTCCCTACGAGCAGTACTTC	CASSRTGPYEQYF
16	TRBV7-9	TRBJ1-1	-	TRBD1	TGTGCCAGCAGCCTGGGGACAGGGGGCTCGGACACTGAAGCTTTCTTT	CASSLGTGGSDTEAFF
17	TRBV27	TRBJ1-2	-	-	TGTGCCAGCAGTCCCCGGTTTTTCGGGGAGGGGGACTATGGCTACACCTTC	CASSPRFFGEGDYGYTF
15	TRBV4-1	TRBJ2-1	few	TRBD2	TGCGCCAGCAGCCTGAGCGGGAACGATCTCAATGAGCAGTTCTTC	CASSLSGNDLNEQFF
14	TRBV20-1	TRBJ2-4	-	-	TGCAGTGCTAGTGGGGGGCTAGCCAAAAACATTCAGTACTTC	CSASGGLAKNIQYF
13	TRBV5-1	TRBJ2-3	-	-	TGCGCCAGCAGCTTGGTGCACAGAGATACGCAGTATTTT	CASSLVHRDTQYF
11	TRBV7-9	TRBJ1-3	-	-	TGTGCCAGCAGCTTGGCGGACACCATATATTTT	CASSLADTIYF
15	TRBV19	TRBJ1-5	-	-	TGTGCCAGTAGAGAGACAGGTATGAGCAATCAGCCCCAGCATTTT	CASRETGMSNQPQHF
14	TRBV11-3	TRBJ2-7	-	-	TGTGCCAGCAGCTTAGTCACAGAGCACAGGGCGCAGTACTTC	CASSLVTEHRAQYF
13	TRBV11-2	TRBJ2-1	-	-	TGTGCCAGCAGCTTTGCGCCCTACAATGAGCAGTTCTTC	CASSFAPYNEQFF
13	TRBV5-1	TRBJ1-1	-	-	TGCGCCAGCAGAATGAGCCTGAACACTGAAGCTTTCTTT	CASRMSLNTEAFF
15	TRBV10-3	TRBJ1-5	-	TRBD1	TGTGCCATCAGTGGTGACAGGGCGCTTGCTCAGCCCCAGCATTTT	CAISGDRALAQPQHF
13	TRBV5-1	TRBJ1-2	few	-	TGCGCCAGCAGCTTGGAATACAGCTATGGCTACACCTTC	CASSLEYSYGYTF